The sequence of this T cell receptor (beta chain) was determined in a study of regulatory T cells in long-lasting Graves disease. The germline V gene has CDR1 SGDLS and CDR2 YYNGEE. The ends were cut back, 2 bases at V and 0 bases at J, with 15 bases in the middle. The CDR3 has 17 amino acids. Time point described: persistent/refractory GD, antithyroid drugs over 5 years with positive TRAb. PBMC-derived RNA was used for the TCR library. In building TCR beta libraries, iRepertoire HTBI primers were used together with Arm-PCR of CDR3 regions. One entry per CDR3 protein, called by TCRdb with MiXCR from the multiplex PCR reads. Of 700,000 or so distinct CDR3 sequences listed, around 30% are singletons.

Sequenced here: peripheral blood mononuclear cells (PBMCs), sampled when the disease was refractory, from a patient treated with antithyroid drugs. This TCR derives from a female donor with Graves disease. V gene TRBV9 combines with J gene TRBJ2-1; the D call may be TRBD1 or TRBD2 (6 bases each). CDR3 DNA: TGTGCCAGCAGCGTGAGGTGGAGGGGGAGCTCCTACAATGAGCAGTTCTTC. Translated, it gives CASSVRWRGSSYNEQFF.